Listed here is a single T cell receptor (beta chain). Libraries were prepared by immunoSEQ multiplex PCR; TCRdb keeps only in-frame clonotypes and omits some of them. The sample consists of over 250,000 clones, approximately 90% of them appearing once. This sample is drawn from a study of blood T cell repertoires in COVID-19. Study-level background: PBMCs, B-cell-depleted T cells, or T cells provided the cDNA or gDNA that made up the material.

Germline lookup yields CDR1 DFQATT and CDR2 SNEGSKA (reference sequence). V gave up 6 bases and J gave up 3 bases; unmatched junction bases: 0. The CDR3 runs 11 residues. Participant ages covered roughly 18 to 89 years across 24 US areas. Clinical history as reported by participants underpinned cohort assignment. The sample taken for sequencing was PBMCs or T cells enriched from blood (not recorded which). The sequence was collected from a man aged 40-49 years who had recovered from COVID-19. This chain joins TRBV20-1 and TRBJ2-7; 9 bases are shared with TRBD1. This CDR3 is CSATGGYEQYF. The CDR3, as DNA: TGCAGTGCGACAGGGGGCTACGAGCAGTACTTC.